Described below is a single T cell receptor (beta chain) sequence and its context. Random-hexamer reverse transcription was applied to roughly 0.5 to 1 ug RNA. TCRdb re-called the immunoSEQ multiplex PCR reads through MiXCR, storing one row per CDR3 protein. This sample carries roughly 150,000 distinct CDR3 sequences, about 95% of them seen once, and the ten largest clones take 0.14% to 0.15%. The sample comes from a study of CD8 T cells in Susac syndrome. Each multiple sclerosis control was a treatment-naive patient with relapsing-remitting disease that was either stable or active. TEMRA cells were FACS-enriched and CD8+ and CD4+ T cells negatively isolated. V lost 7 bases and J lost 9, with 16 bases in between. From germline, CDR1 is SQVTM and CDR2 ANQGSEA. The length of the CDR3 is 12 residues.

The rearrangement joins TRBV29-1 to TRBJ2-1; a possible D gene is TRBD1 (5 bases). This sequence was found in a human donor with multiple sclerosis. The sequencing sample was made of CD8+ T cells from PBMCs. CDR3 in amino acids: CSARSGFGEQFF. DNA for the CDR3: TGCAGCGCCCGGTCAGGGTTTGGTGAGCAGTTCTTC.